This T cell receptor beta chain was captured in a study of blood T cell repertoires in COVID-19. Study-wide context: Some COVID-19 samples were acute and others convalescent; all came from the United States, Italy and Spain. PBMCs, B-cell-depleted T cells, or T cells were the source of the cDNA or gDNA that made up the material.

CDR3 length: 14 residues. V gave up 0 bases and J gave up 6 bases, with 9 bases separating them. Germline CDR1 LGHDT, CDR2 YNNKEL (reference sequence). The authors' processing: Using reference gene primer amplification, nucleated cell counts were estimated. Clones were sequenced by immunoSEQ multiplex PCR, and TCRdb holds only the in-frame ones, with some missing. V, J and clone size were drawn from that table, and D and trimming were deduced from the DNA. Among hundreds of thousands of clones listed, approximately 86% were seen once. The origin of this receptor is an older man with acute or convalescent COVID-19. Sequencing input: peripheral blood. This chain uses TRBV3-1 (or the pseudogene TRBV3-2) with TRBJ1-5, with D perhaps TRBD1 (5 bases). CDR3 region: CASSQDRVGQPQHF. The CDR3 DNA is TGTGCCAGCAGCCAAGACAGGGTGGGTCAGCCCCAGCATTTT.